This TCR beta chain was profiled in a study of T cells after yellow fever vaccination. In its sample, this clonotype was seen many times. The ends were cut back, 1 base at V and 2 bases at J, with 12 bases in the middle. There are 16 residues in the CDR3. CDR1 and CDR2 from the germline V gene are SGHTA and FQGNSA. TCRdb ran MiXCR on the 5' RACE reads and lists one entry per CDR3 protein. Among about 310,000 distinct CDR3 sequences, around 3.9% were seen once, and the ten largest hold about a quarter. The sample consisted of PBMCs, taken on the day of the yellow fever booster vaccination. The chain joins TRBV7-2 to TRBJ2-1; possibly TRBD1 for D (6 bases). This clonotype was obtained from a man between 18 and 29 years old who received the YFV17D yellow fever vaccine. The CDR3 region is CASSLGGTGPYNEQFF. The DNA for the CDR3 is TGTGCCAGCAGCTTAGGCGGTACAGGGCCCTACAATGAGCAGTTCTTC.